Below, 3 T cell receptor beta chains from the same sample are listed, as sequenced in a study of identical twins. TCRdb re-analysed the 5' RACE reads in MiXCR, keeping a single row per CDR3 protein. The sample contains about 530,000 distinct CDR3 sequences, about a fifth of which appear only once. The sample was also reused in another study, on yellow fever vaccine responses in identical twins.

Sequencing input: CD4+ T cells sorted from blood. The receptor source for this set is a woman younger than 30 in good health.

Only a few counts were recorded for this clonotype. The chain links TRBV29-1 to TRBJ1-1; D gene uncertain. Germline V gene lookup returns CDR1 SQVTM and CDR2 ANQGSEA. The CDR3 contains 15 residues. Trimming stripped 7 bases from V and 2 bases from J, with 20 bases between. The CDR3 sequence is CSALTGITINTEAFF. For the CDR3, the DNA is TGCAGCGCACTAACCGGGATAACTATAAACACTGAAGCTTTCTTT. Complete variable domain (other parts from reference TRBV29-1 and TRBJ1-1): SAVISQKPSRDICQRGTSLTIQCQVDSQVTMMFWYRQQPGQSLTLIATANQGSEATYESGFVIDKFPISRPNLTFSTLTVSNMSPEDSSIYLCSALTGITINTEAFFGQGTRLTVV.

This chain links TRBV18 with TRBJ2-1; no clear D gene. V gave up 2 bases and J gave up 5 bases, with 7 bases separating them. The CDR3 is 13 amino acids. Germline V lookup: CDR1 KGHSH, CDR2 LQKENI. The CDR3 sequence: CASSPVGDNEQFF. The CDR3 DNA reads as TGTGCCAGCTCACCAGTTGGTGACAATGAGCAGTTCTTC.

This clonotype was observed a handful of times. The chain employs TRBV7-8 and TRBJ2-7; TRBD1 matches at 10 bases. V lost 3 bases and J lost 3; bases outside the gene matches: 5. Germline CDR1 reads SGHVS; CDR2 reads FQNEAQ. The CDR3 loop spans 15 amino acids. The CDR3 sequence: CASSLTGQGFYEQYV. The CDR3 DNA reads as TGTGCCAGCAGCTTGACGGGACAGGGGTTCTACGAGCAGTACGTC.